Below, one T cell receptor beta chain is given with its context. It lacks a known antigen. No base-level quality is on record; no much larger clone is a single base apart. This entry belongs to a study of long-term antiretroviral therapy in people with HIV (dated by TCRdb to the early 2020s). Notes on the research overall: The earliest samples were collected roughly a decade before the 2015 WHO recommendation for immediate ART, at a time when ART was usually postponed until CD4 counts fell. A retrospective serial study tested whether changes in peripheral blood TRB repertoire composition and diversity were associated with ART initiation and durable HIV suppression. A total of around 190 cryopreserved PBMC samples came from roughly 30 adults with confirmed HIV infection and were collected serially over a mean of roughly six years (range 1-12). Of the roughly 30 participants with HIV, approximately 11 were female. No cross-contamination during QIAcube processing was shown when test extractions of a monoclonal T-cell line were performed alongside over 25 polyclonal samples. The paper as a whole reports these results and caveats: The samples were dated from the mid-2000s to the late 2010s, and the ART regimens that were used may be less effective than current ART regimens. Owing to limited PBMC availability, only the TCR beta chain was sequenced, without alpha chain pairing. Unsorted PBMC were profiled instead of sorted CD4+ and CD8+ T cells because pre-ART samples had limited cell numbers. A significant increase in TRB diversity was found to be associated with ART initiation, although TRB diversity was observed to remain significantly below that of transplant donor controls even after long-term ART. At every time point, the repertoire was dominated by expanded TRB clones first identified before ART initiation, although this dominance fluctuated and, in many PLHIV, declined after ART. Compared with controls, HIV repertoires had narrower CDR3 length ranges, and the network structure pointed to an antigen-experienced repertoire that shifted only slightly toward naive after ART. Inferences about post-ART repertoire changes are limited because no data were available on ART adherence, viral resistance or therapy changes.

Participants were included only if at least one PBMC sample before ART initiation and at least two post-ART samples were available. Treatment was received in the United States of America by all participants with HIV. Before DNA extraction, cryopreserved samples containing roughly 0.9-10 million PBMC were thawed and washed. At the time of the earliest PBMC sample for each participant with HIV, ages ranged from about 20 to 55 years. Each participant contributed PBMC samples from 1-4 timepoints before ART initiation and 2-8 timepoints after ART initiation, with a median of 7 samples. Serial HIV viral load, CD4+ T-cell count, ART history and demographic data were obtained for every participant. Genomic DNA was extracted from unsorted PBMC with a Qiagen kit on a QIAcube, with processing performed in batches of 12 samples. Sequencing of the TRB variable region was done with the immunoSEQ hsTCRB v3.0 assay at survey level resolution. TRB sequencing targeted a depth of about 40,000-55,000 T-cell genomes per sample. TRB libraries were pooled and sequenced on an Illumina MiSeq using a v3 150-cycle kit. The study's own analysis went as follows. Repertoire analysis was run in R within a reproducible Nextflow workflow that covered QC, data transformation and analysis. LymphoSeq2, an R package for exploring AIRR-Seq data, was used to implement the custom analyses. After excluding several samples that yielded fewer than 5000 total TRB sequences, 150 to 200 HIV repertoires remained for analysis. Among the roughly 190 retained HIV repertoires, 55 to 65 were collected before ART initiation and 120 to 140 were collected after ART initiation. Repertoires were downsampled to 5000 TRB nucleotide sequences, with summary statistics averaged over 100 downsampling iterations. TRB sequences were retained for analysis only if CDR3 regions of at least seven amino acids were present. Diversity was measured with a Shannon entropy-derived clonality score and the Gini coefficient. Repertoire networks linked the top 5000 CDR3 amino acid sequences whenever two sequences differed by an edit distance of one. For TRB CDR3 amino acid sequences, antigen specificity groups and MHC restriction were predicted with GLIPH2. To flag known CMV, EBV, HIV or tissue antigen associations, CDR3 amino acid sequences were matched against VDJdb and McPAS-TCR. Pre-ART, post-ART and control groups were compared with Wilcoxon signed-rank tests and Holm-Bonferroni correction. TCRdb provides this immuneACCESS table in a form limited to in-frame rearrangements. Some clones are lacking; in checked studies, under half of them reflect an unresolved V gene, and why the rest are absent is not known. Clone size and the V and J calls come from that table; the DNA yielded D and trimming. In all, the sample holds about 43,000 clones, and 86% of those were seen once. The ten largest make up 5.1% of the sample.

From the cysteine through the phenylalanine, the CDR3 covers 15 amino acids. The sequence is cut down to CDR3 DNA, 45 bases in frame from base 1. For CDR1 and CDR2, the germline V gene lists LGHNA and YSLEER. The junction carries 11 bases between V and J, which are trimmed by 0 bases and 3 bases respectively. This TCR was recovered from a woman in her fifties or sixties with HIV. The chain uses TRBV4-3 and TRBJ1-2; the D gene is unclear. The sequencing here drew on unsorted PBMCs, taken 0.1 years before starting antiretroviral therapy. The DNA sequence is given as TGCGCCAGCAGCCAAGATGGCGGAGATTACTATGGCTACACCTTC. The encoded protein is CASSQDGGDYYGYTF.